The TCR beta chain under discussion was sequenced for a study of T-cell memory formation after mild COVID-19. In the study overall: For the most part, TCR clusters were specific to one donor. Study observations and caveats: Mostly located in CM and EM were contracting CD4+ clones, with contracting CD8+ clones located in EMRA.

Notes on this clonotype: Its matching antigen is unknown.

TCRdb independently ran MiXCR on the 5' RACE reads; one entry per CDR3 protein. This sample has hundreds of thousands of distinct CDR3 sequences, with around 17% found just once. The length of the CDR3 is 11 residues. Trimming cost V 7 bases and J 8 bases, with 8 bases left between them. Germline values: CDR1 MGHDK, CDR2 SYGVNS. Sequences were obtained from PBMCs or a T cell subset sorted from them (not recorded which). This TCR was sampled from a man aged 18 to 29 who had mild COVID-19 (a few samples of this study predate the infection). Cell type and time point are not known. This chain joins TRBV25-1 and TRBJ1-4; D is uncertain. CDR3 bases: TGTGCCAGCACCTCGGGCGAAAAACTGTTTTTT. Translating gives CASTSGEKLFF.